This TCR beta chain originates from a study of PD-1 blockade in classical Hodgkin lymphoma (dated by TCRdb to 2020 to 2021). Some background on the complete study: Nivolumab dosing was 3 mg/kg intravenously every 2 weeks, continuing until either disease progression or unacceptable toxicity. To define a peripheral blood immune signature of response to PD-1 blockade in classical Hodgkin lymphoma, the study combined TCR beta sequencing with CyTOF. The full study reports these points: Newly diagnosed patients were reported to have lower baseline TCR diversity than healthy donors, and relapsed/refractory patients were reported to have lower baseline TCR diversity still. A significant rise by C4D1 was seen in CD4+ but not CD8+ TCR diversity (p=0.0027 vs p=0.16), with the rise being most apparent in complete responders (p=0.02). Patients starting nivolumab less than 1 year after ASCT had lower diversity and were excluded from later analyses to avoid confounding by immune reconstitution. Among trial patients, those achieving complete response had baseline diversity similar to that of newly diagnosed patients, while diversity was significantly lower in partial responders and progressors. Only a single clinical trial cohort was studied, and what caused the repertoire differences, possibly disease activity or prior therapy, remained undefined.

Genomic DNA was extracted with the Qiagen DNeasy kit from unsorted PBMCs and from negatively selected CD4+ and CD8+ fractions. TCR beta CDR3 regions were amplified by immunoSEQ multiplex PCR using primers annealing to V and J segments. A synthetic immune receptor repertoire was used to minimize amplification bias, and any remaining bias was removed computationally after sequencing. From the authors' description of their analysis: Repertoire diversity was quantified as the Shannon entropy index using custom Python scripts. Unsorted, CD4+ and CD8+ repertoires were analyzed separately, except for combined analyses in which CD4+ and CD8+ sequences were merged in silico. Clonal expansion was defined as at least a 2-fold frequency increase after treatment relative to C1D1, with a pseudocount of 0.5 for undetected baseline clones. Clones with 0 or 1 copy at C1D1 were defined as singleton clones, while clones with 2 or more copies were defined as non-singleton clones. Clones expanded in unsorted samples were labelled as CD4+, CD8+ or unknown by matching protein sequences in sorted samples from the same patient. Wilcoxon tests on paired samples were used to test diversity changes from C1D1 to C4D1. Entries here come from immuneACCESS through TCRdb and include only in-frame sequences with V and J called. Some clones fail to appear in such tables; in the studies checked, an unresolved V gene covers under half of the shortfall, and the cause of the remainder is unknown. V, J and clone size derive from that table, while D and trimming were established from the DNA sequence. The sample data list some 27,000 clones, and approximately 78% of these were observed just once. Approximately 0.62% of the sample lies in the top ten.

This clone was recorded only once. Its antigen remains unidentified. The record has no base qualities; no much larger clone is one base away. The time point label of this sample denotes: cycle 4 day 1 (C4D1), after more than 5 weeks of nivolumab. Relapse after autologous stem cell transplantation had occurred in all trial patients, and cohorts A, B and C were distinguished by prior brentuximab vedotin exposure. Magnetic negative selection with a Miltenyi CD4+ T cell isolation kit was used to purify CD4+ T cells from thawed PBMCs. A total of roughly 57 patients with relapsed/refractory classical Hodgkin lymphoma made up the trial cohort, and each patient's best overall response was complete response, partial response or progressive disease. In the multi-cohort phase II CheckMate 205 trial, trial patients received single-agent nivolumab. Best overall response was determined by an independent review committee according to the 2007 International Working Group response criteria. PBMCs from the trial were collected at three points: immediately before nivolumab initiation (C1D1), and during therapy at cycle 2 day 1 and cycle 4 day 1. Peripheral blood was collected in 8 mL Vacutainer Cell Preparation Tubes, from which PBMCs were isolated by centrifugation and then cryopreserved. Purified CD4+ and CD8+ fractions were prepared only for cases with an additional available PBMC sample. Magnetically labelled cells were removed on LS columns in a quadroMACS separator, and the flow-through was retained as the purified fraction.

The CDR3 spans 15 residues, from the cysteine through the phenylalanine. Kept here is only the CDR3 DNA, which spans 45 bases and is read in frame from base 1. CDR1 SGHRS and CDR2 YFSETQ were looked up in the germline V gene. V trim: 1 base; J trim: 5 bases; unmatched bases: 8. The chain was built from TRBV5-1 and TRBJ2-5; 7 of the junction bases match TRBD1. The sequenced sample was CD4+ T cells from blood, obtained before the fourth cycle of nivolumab. The sequence was obtained from a human donor with classical Hodgkin lymphoma. The CDR3 here reads CASSLLGTAGETQYF. The nucleotide sequence is TGCGCCAGCAGCTTGCTCGGGACAGCAGGGGAGACCCAGTACTTC.